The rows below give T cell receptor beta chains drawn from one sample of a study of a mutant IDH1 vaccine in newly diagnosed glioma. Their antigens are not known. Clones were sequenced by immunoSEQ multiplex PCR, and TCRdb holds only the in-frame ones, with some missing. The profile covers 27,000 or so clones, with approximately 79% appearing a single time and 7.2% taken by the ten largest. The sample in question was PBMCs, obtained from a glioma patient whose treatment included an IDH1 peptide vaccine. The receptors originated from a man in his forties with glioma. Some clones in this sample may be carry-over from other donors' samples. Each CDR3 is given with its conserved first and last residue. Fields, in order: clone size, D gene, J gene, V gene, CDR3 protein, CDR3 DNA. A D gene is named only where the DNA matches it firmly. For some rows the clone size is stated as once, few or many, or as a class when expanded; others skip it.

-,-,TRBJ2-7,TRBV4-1,CASSQGGPGEQYF,TGCGCCAGCAGCCAAGGCGGGCCTGGAGAGCAGTACTTC
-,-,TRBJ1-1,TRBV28,CASSFDGNTEAFF,TGTGCCAGCAGTTTTGACGGGAACACTGAAGCTTTCTTT
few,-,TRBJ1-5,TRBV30,CAWSIRGDQPQHF,TGTGCCTGGAGTATCAGGGGCGATCAGCCCCAGCATTTT
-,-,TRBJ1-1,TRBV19,CASAPRVPNTEAFF,TGTGCCAGTGCGCCCCGAGTGCCAAACACTGAAGCTTTCTTT
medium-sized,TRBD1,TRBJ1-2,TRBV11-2,CASSLDIGTGGIYGYTF,TGTGCCAGCAGCTTAGATATTGGGACAGGGGGTATCTATGGCTACACCTTC
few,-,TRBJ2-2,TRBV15,CATSRDKGITGELFF,TGTGCCACCAGCAGAGATAAAGGAATCACCGGGGAGCTGTTTTTT
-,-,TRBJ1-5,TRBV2,CASSTGRNNQPQHF,TGTGCCAGCAGCACGGGACGGAACAATCAGCCCCAGCATTTT
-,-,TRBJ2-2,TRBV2,CASKGFAGMDTGELFF,TGTGCCAGCAAGGGGTTTGCTGGGATGGACACCGGGGAGCTGTTTTTT
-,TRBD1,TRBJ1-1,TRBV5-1,CASSRAPTGASTEAFF,TGCGCCAGCAGCCGTGCCCCCACAGGGGCCAGCACTGAAGCTTTCTTT
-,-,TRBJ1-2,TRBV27,CASSLLAGSYGYTF,TGTGCCAGCAGTTTATTGGCAGGGAGCTATGGCTACACCTTC
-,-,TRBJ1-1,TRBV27,CASSLSFRMETEAFF,TGTGCCAGCAGTTTATCTTTTAGGATGGAAACTGAAGCTTTCTTT
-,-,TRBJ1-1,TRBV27,CASSLLQGNTEAFF,TGTGCCAGCAGTTTACTACAGGGTAACACTGAAGCTTTCTTT
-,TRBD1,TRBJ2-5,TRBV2,CASSPPMGQGRTQYF,TGTGCCAGCAGTCCACCGATGGGACAGGGAAGAACCCAGTACTTC
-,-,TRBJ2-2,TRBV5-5,CASSKGGTGELFF,TGTGCCAGCAGCAAAGGTGGGACCGGGGAGCTGTTTTTT
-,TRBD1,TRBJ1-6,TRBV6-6,CASSYQGAQSPLHF,TGTGCCAGCAGTTATCAGGGGGCTCAATCACCCCTCCACTTT
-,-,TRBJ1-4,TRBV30,CAWSLGDEKLFF,TGTGCCTGGAGTCTTGGTGATGAAAAACTGTTTTTT
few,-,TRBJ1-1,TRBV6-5,CASSYSYMNTEAFF,TGTGCCAGCAGTTACAGCTACATGAACACTGAAGCTTTCTTT
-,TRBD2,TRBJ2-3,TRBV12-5,CASGTSGGPPTQYF,TGTGCTAGTGGGACTAGCGGGGGGCCCCCAACGCAGTATTTT
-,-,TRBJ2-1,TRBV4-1,CASKDSGGSYNEQFF,TGCGCCAGCAAGGACTCTGGGGGTTCCTACAATGAGCAGTTCTTC
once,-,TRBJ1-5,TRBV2,CASSGQRNNQPQHF,TGTGCCAGCAGCGGACAGAGAAATAATCAGCCCCAGCATTTT
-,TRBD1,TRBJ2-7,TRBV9,CASSPYGTAYSYEQYF,TGTGCCAGCAGCCCCTATGGGACAGCCTACTCCTACGAGCAGTACTTC
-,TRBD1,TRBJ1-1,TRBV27,CASSASTGGAIFTEAFF,TGTGCCAGCAGTGCCTCGACAGGGGGCGCCATCTTCACTGAAGCTTTCTTT
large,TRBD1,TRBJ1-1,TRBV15,CATSRALDRGDMNTEAFF,TGTGCCACCAGCAGAGCTCTGGACAGGGGGGACATGAACACTGAAGCTTTCTTT
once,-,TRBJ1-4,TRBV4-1,CASSQRTTASNEKLFF,TGCGCCAGCAGCCAACGGACGACAGCCTCTAATGAAAAACTGTTTTTT
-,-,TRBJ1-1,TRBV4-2,CASSQPFQGQPNTEAFF,TGTGCCAGCAGCCAACCCTTCCAGGGCCAGCCGAACACTGAAGCTTTCTTT
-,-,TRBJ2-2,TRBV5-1,CASTKQGNTGELFF,TGCGCCAGCACCAAACAGGGGAACACCGGGGAGCTGTTTTTT
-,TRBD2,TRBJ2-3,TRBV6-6,CASSFSGGGTQYF,TGTGCCAGCAGCTTTAGCGGGGGAGGTACGCAGTATTTT
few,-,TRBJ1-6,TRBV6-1,CASSKIGLSNSPLHF,TGTGCCAGCAGTAAAATCGGACTTTCCAATTCACCCCTCCACTTT
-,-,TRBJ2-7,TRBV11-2,CASSLALSGWVSEQYF,TGTGCCAGCAGCTTAGCCCTCTCGGGGTGGGTTTCCGAGCAGTACTTC
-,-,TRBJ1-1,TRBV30,CAWSGRLNTEAFF,TGTGCCTGGAGTGGGCGCTTGAACACTGAAGCTTTCTTT
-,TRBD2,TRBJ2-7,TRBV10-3,CAISDGRGVYEQYF,TGTGCCATCAGTGATGGACGGGGGGTCTACGAGCAGTACTTC
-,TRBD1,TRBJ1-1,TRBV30,CAWDPGQGTEAFF,TGTGCCTGGGATCCGGGACAGGGGACTGAAGCTTTCTTT
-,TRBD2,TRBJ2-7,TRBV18,CASSPSGRAGVEF,TGTGCCAGCTCACCAAGCGGCCGAGCGGGGGTTGAGTTC
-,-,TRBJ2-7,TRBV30,CALQHSYEQYF,TGTGCCCTACAGCACTCCTACGAGCAGTACTTC
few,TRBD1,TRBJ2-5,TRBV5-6,CASSRQGSKETQYF,TGTGCCAGCAGCCGACAGGGTAGCAAAGAGACCCAGTACTTC
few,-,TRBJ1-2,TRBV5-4,CASGKSSGFYGYTF,TGTGCCAGCGGGAAGTCCTCCGGATTCTATGGCTACACCTTC
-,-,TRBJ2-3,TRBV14,CASSQGPYTQYF,TGTGCCAGCAGCCAGGGCCCTTATACGCAGTATTTT
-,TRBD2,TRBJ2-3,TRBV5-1,CASSLPTSGGTDTQYF,TGCGCCAGCAGCTTACCGACTAGCGGGGGCACAGATACGCAGTATTTT
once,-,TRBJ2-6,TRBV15,CATSSGDSSGANVLTF,TGTGCCACCAGCAGTGGTGATAGCTCTGGGGCCAACGTCCTGACTTTC
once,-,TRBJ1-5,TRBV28,CASSRRLINQPQHF,TGTGCCAGCAGCCGGAGACTTATCAATCAGCCCCAGCATTTT
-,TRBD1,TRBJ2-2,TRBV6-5,CASSTGGYTGELFF,TGTGCCAGCAGTACAGGGGGCTACACCGGGGAGCTGTTTTTT
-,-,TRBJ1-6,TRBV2,CASSEGSGAARKPLHF,TGTGCCAGCAGTGAAGGGTCAGGGGCCGCGAGAAAACCCCTCCACTTT
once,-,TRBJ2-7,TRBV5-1,CASSFPTAPPGEQYF,TGCGCCAGCAGCTTCCCGACAGCTCCTCCCGGCGAGCAGTACTTC
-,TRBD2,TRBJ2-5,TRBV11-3,CASSSRTSGGGETQYF,TGTGCCAGCAGCTCCCGGACTAGCGGGGGTGGAGAGACCCAGTACTTC
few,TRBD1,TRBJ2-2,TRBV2,CASSEWTGRSGELFF,TGTGCCAGCAGTGAGTGGACAGGGAGGTCCGGGGAGCTGTTTTTT
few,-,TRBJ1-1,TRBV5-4,CASSLDPRASFRSTEAFF,TGTGCCAGCAGCCTTGACCCCCGGGCCTCCTTTAGGAGCACTGAAGCTTTCTTT
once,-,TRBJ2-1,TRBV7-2,CASSLFVLPYNEQFF,TGTGCCAGCAGTTTATTCGTCTTGCCGTACAATGAGCAGTTCTTC
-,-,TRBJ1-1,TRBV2,CASSPYVEGEAFF,TGTGCCAGCAGTCCCTATGTTGAGGGTGAAGCTTTCTTT
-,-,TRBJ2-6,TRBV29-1,CSVGVGDGANVLTF,TGCAGCGTTGGTGTGGGGGACGGGGCCAACGTCCTGACTTTC
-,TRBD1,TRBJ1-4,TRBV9,CASSEGQGVEKLFF,TGTGCCAGCAGCGAAGGACAGGGCGTTGAAAAACTGTTTTTT
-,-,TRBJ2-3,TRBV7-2,CASSLATGFASTDTQYF,TGTGCCAGCAGCTTAGCGACCGGGTTCGCTAGCACAGATACGCAGTATTTT
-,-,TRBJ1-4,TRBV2,CASGPWEKLFF,TGTGCCAGCGGTCCGTGGGAAAAACTGTTTTTT
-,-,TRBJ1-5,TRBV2,CASSELGIEPQHF,TGTGCCAGCAGTGAGCTGGGGATTGAGCCCCAGCATTTT
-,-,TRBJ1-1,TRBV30,CAWRGQLNTEAFF,TGTGCCTGGCGCGGACAATTGAACACTGAAGCTTTCTTT